This T cell receptor beta chain was identified during a study of cytomegalovirus exposure and HLA in healthy donors. Whole-study context: Membership in the Caucasian-associated ancestry cluster was found for about four fifths of nearly 400 genotyped donors. Study-wide points: What a later analysis reportedly showed was that an Asian-associated ancestry cluster had fewer N-insertions than the roughly 670-donor mean.

Germline lookup yields CDR1 ENHRY and CDR2 SYGVKD. CDR3 size: 15 residues. The ends were cut back, 9 bases at V and 7 bases at J, with 22 bases in the middle. PCR was performed using 60 Vbeta and 13 Jbeta primers. The table came from immunoSEQ multiplex PCR; TCRdb's copy has only in-frame clones and leaves some out. The sample has 100,000 to 150,000 clones, just over 75% seen once. This clone appeared once. The antigen is undetermined. The sequencing input was PBMCs. This rearrangement joins TRBV10-3 to TRBJ2-1, with TRBD2 as a possible D gene (6 bases). This clonotype was obtained from a woman aged 45-65 years in good health and CMV-seronegative. In DNA, the CDR3 is TGTGCCATTACCCTCACCCCCGGGAGTGATAATGAGCAGTTCTTC. This encodes CAITLTPGSDNEQFF.